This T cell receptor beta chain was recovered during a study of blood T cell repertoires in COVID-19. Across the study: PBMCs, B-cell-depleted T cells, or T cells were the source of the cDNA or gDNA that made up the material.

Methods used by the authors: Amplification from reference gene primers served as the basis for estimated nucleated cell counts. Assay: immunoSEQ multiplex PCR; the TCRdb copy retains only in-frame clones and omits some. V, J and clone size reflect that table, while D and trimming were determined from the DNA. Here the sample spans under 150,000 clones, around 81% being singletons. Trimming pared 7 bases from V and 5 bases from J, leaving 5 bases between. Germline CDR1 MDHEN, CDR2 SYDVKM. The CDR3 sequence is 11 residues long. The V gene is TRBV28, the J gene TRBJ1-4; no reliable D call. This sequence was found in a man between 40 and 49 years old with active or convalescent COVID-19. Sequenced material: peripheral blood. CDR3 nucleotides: TGTGCCAGCACCTTGAATGAAAAACTGTTTTTT. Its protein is CASTLNEKLFF.